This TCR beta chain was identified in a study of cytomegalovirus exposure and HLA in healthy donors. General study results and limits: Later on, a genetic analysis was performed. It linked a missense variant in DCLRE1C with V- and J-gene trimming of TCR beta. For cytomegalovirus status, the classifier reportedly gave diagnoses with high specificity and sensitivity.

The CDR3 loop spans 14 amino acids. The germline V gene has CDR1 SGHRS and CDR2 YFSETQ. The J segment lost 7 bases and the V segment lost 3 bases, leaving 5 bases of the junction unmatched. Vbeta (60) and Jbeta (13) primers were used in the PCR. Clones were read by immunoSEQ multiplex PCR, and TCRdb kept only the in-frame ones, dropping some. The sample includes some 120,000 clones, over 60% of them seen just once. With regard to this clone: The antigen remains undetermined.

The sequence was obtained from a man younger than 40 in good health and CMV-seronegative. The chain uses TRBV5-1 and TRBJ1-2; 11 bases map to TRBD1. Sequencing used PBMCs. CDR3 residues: CASSYAGTGGGYTF. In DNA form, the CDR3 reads TGCGCCAGCAGCTATGCCGGGACAGGGGGTGGCTACACCTTC. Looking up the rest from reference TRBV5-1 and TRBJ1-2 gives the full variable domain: KAGVTQTPRYLIKTRGQQVTLSCSPISGHRSVSWYQQTPGQGLQFLFEYFSETQRNKGNFPGRFSGRQFSNSRSEMNVSTLELGDSALYLCASSYAGTGGGYTFGSGTRLTVV.